This TCR beta chain was identified during a study of lung T cells in sarcoidosis with Löfgren's syndrome (dated by TCRdb to 2015 to 2018). For the study in its entirety: Sarcoidosis was characterized as a granulomatous, predominantly pulmonary disease marked by accumulation of CD4+ T cells in bronchoalveolar lavage fluid. The repertoire analyses focused on Löfgren's syndrome patients. Paper-wide results and their limitations: Recognition of a sarcoidosis-associated antigen was only suggested, and the antigen itself remained putative and was not identified. In alphabeta pairing analysis, TRAV12-1 preferentially paired with TRBV2, and these paired TCRs showed CDR3 homology. CDR3 motifs in TRAV12-1 and TRBV2 were reported to be shared across several Lofgren's syndrome patients, which suggests public CD4+ TCR repertoires. Compared with control subjects, Lofgren's syndrome patients reportedly showed the greatest expansion in the V gene segments TRAV12-1 and TRBV2.

The sequencer listed for this sample is Illumina MiSeq. TCRdb reprocessed the public reads (quality trimming at Q25 with fastp, clone calling with MiXCR) and kept in-frame beta chains. Rows with a matching CDR3 protein are joined into one entry that keeps the most common DNA and genes. The table for this sample lists about 63,000 distinct CDR3 sequences; less than 25% of them were counted only once. The top ten clonotypes cover about 2.3% of the sample. In regard to this clonotype: It has no known antigen specificity. It may be a read error: a sequence one base away is much more abundant.

Measured from the cysteine to the phenylalanine, the CDR3 is 12 residues long. Kept here is only the CDR3 DNA, which spans 36 bases and is read in frame from base 1. V is pared back by 7 bases and J by 4 bases, with 9 bases lying between the germline termini. In this chain, TRBV12-3 or TRBV12-4 is recombined with TRBJ2-3, with the D segment identity uncertain. The sequence was collected from a human donor with sarcoidosis (Löfgren's syndrome or another form), or a control subject (not recorded which). Sequenced material: CD4+ T cells from PBMCs. The sequence in DNA is TGTGCCAGCACTCCTTCCGCAGATACGCAGTATTTT. Protein translation: CASTPSADTQYF.